This T cell receptor (beta chain) was retrieved from a study of vaccination effects on CD4 cells after COVID-19. From germline, CDR1 is MNHEY and CDR2 SMNVEV (reference sequence). This CDR3 spans 16 amino acids. Trimming took 5 bases from V and 6 from J; bases not matched to a gene: 13. Ahead of sequencing, the ViraFEST assay grew antigen-specific CD4+ T cells using viral peptide pools. CD4+ T cell isolation took place after 10 days of culture. Either the BNT162b2 or mRNA-1273 vaccine was given to participants in two doses. For this clone: What it recognizes is unknown.

This table comes from immunoSEQ multiplex PCR, and its TCRdb copy is limited to in-frame clones, with some not included. The sample lists some 30,000 clones; 82% were seen once. The chain combines TRBV27 with TRBJ1-5; 7 bases fit TRBD1. This TCR was sampled from a human donor who received a COVID-19 vaccine. Some clones in this sample may be carry-over from other donors' samples. The input for sequencing was CD4+ T cells from PBMCs cultured with HCoV-NL63 spike peptides, taken after COVID-19 vaccination. The DNA for the CDR3 is TGTGCCAGCAGTGCCCGAGGGGGCGGGAGGGTTCAGCCCCAGCATTTT. It specifies CASSARGGGRVQPQHF.